Described below is a single TCR beta chain sequence and its context. The data derive from a study of Ad26.COV2.S vaccination and SARS-CoV-2 variants. This CDR3 is 14 amino acids long. V shed 4 bases and J shed 3 bases, with 12 bases lying between them. The germline V gene encodes CDR1 SGHVS and CDR2 FNYEAQ. Clones were sequenced by immunoSEQ multiplex PCR, and TCRdb holds only the in-frame ones, with some missing. The sample shows just over 350,000 clones, roughly nine tenths of them seen only once. The receptor was derived from a human donor who had recovered from COVID-19. Sequences were derived from peripheral blood, sampled after recovery from COVID-19. The rearrangement joins TRBV7-6 to TRBJ1-1, with a tentative D call TRBD1 (5 bases). This CDR3 reads CASSSRVEDTEAFF. DNA for the CDR3: TGTGCCAGCAGCTCCAGGGTGGAGGACACTGAAGCTTTCTTT.